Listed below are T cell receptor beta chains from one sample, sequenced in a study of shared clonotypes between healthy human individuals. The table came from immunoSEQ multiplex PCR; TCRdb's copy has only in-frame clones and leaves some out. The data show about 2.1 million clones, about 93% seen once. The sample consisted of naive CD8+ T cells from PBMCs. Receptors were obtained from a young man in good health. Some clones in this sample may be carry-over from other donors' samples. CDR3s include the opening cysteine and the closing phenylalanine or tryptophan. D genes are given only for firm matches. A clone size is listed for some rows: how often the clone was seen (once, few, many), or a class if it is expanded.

DNA: TGCGCCAGCAGGCCCGTTGGCTCTGGGACCCAGTACTTC
CDR3: CASRPVGSGTQYF
size: -
D: -
V: TRBV5-1
length: 13
J: TRBJ2-5

DNA: TGTGCCAGCAGTTCATGGACTAGCGGGAGGGCCAAGGGCGAGCAGTACTTC
CDR3: CASSSWTSGRAKGEQYF
size: -
D: TRBD2
V: TRBV28
length: 17
J: TRBJ2-7

DNA: TGTGCCAACTTCTGGGCGGGAGGGGGCTACGAGCAGTACTTC
CDR3: CANFWAGGGYEQYF
size: -
D: TRBD2
V: TRBV5-8
length: 14
J: TRBJ2-7

DNA: TGTGCCAGCAGTCTCCTCTACGAGCAGTACTTC
CDR3: CASSLLYEQYF
size: few
D: -
V: TRBV28
length: 11
J: TRBJ2-7

DNA: TGTGCCACCACCCCCGGGACTAGCGGTGATGGTGAGCAGTTCTTC
CDR3: CATTPGTSGDGEQFF
size: -
D: TRBD2
V: TRBV15
length: 15
J: TRBJ2-1

DNA: TGTGCCAGTAGTATTTTCGGGACTAGCGTGTTGGATGAGCAGTTCTTC
CDR3: CASSIFGTSVLDEQFF
size: -
D: TRBD2
V: TRBV19
length: 16
J: TRBJ2-1

DNA: TGTGCCAGCAGCCCCGGGACAGGGTATGAGACCCAGTACTTC
CDR3: CASSPGTGYETQYF
size: once
D: TRBD1
V: TRBV27
length: 14
J: TRBJ2-5

DNA: TGTGCCAGTAGCTCATCCCGGGGTTGGACTGAAGCTTTCTTT
CDR3: CASSSSRGWTEAFF
size: -
D: -
V: TRBV19
length: 14
J: TRBJ1-1

DNA: TGTGCCAGCAGCCAAGATCGCTCCAGGGTGGGGGCATACGAGCAGTACTTC
CDR3: CASSQDRSRVGAYEQYF
size: -
D: -
V: TRBV4-2
length: 17
J: TRBJ2-7

DNA: TGTGCCAGCAGTTTATCCGCGGGAGCTTCCAACTACGAGCAGTACTTC
CDR3: CASSLSAGASNYEQYF
size: -
D: TRBD2
V: TRBV27
length: 16
J: TRBJ2-7

DNA: TGTGCCAGCAGCCCAGGCGGTACGCAGTATTTT
CDR3: CASSPGGTQYF
size: once
D: -
V: TRBV11-3
length: 11
J: TRBJ2-3

DNA: TGTGCCAGCAGTTCCCCGCCGGGACAGGAGTACACCGGGGAGCTGTTTTTT
CDR3: CASSSPPGQEYTGELFF
size: -
D: TRBD1
V: TRBV28
length: 17
J: TRBJ2-2

DNA: TGCAGCGTTGAGGACAGGTTCCTCTCCTACAATGAGCAGTTCTTC
CDR3: CSVEDRFLSYNEQFF
size: once
D: TRBD1
V: TRBV29-1
length: 15
J: TRBJ2-1

DNA: TGTGCCAGCAGTTTGGGCCGAACATACGAGCAGTACTTC
CDR3: CASSLGRTYEQYF
size: -
D: -
V: TRBV27
length: 13
J: TRBJ2-7